The T cell receptor (beta chain) under discussion was sequenced for a study of vaccination effects on CD4 cells after COVID-19. As regards this clone: Its antigen remains unidentified.

It was after 10 days of culture that CD4+ T cells were isolated. Days 3 and 7 were when half the medium was replaced with IL-2 medium. Sequencing was performed with immunoSEQ multiplex PCR; in TCRdb, only in-frame clones are kept and a portion is missing. The sample consists of tens of thousands of clones, more than 60% of them appearing once. The receptor was isolated from a human donor who had a prior SARS-CoV-2 infection. Specimen: CD4+ T cells from PBMCs cultured without peptide, collected before COVID-19 vaccination.

CDR3 loop: CASSTWTTKETQYF. CDR3 DNA: TGTGCCAGCAGCACCTGGACTACCAAAGAGACCCAGTACTTC. This sequence joins TRBV7-6 and TRBJ2-5, with D perhaps matching TRBD2 (6 bases). The CDR3 contains 14 residues. Germline lookup yields CDR1 SGHVS and CDR2 FNYEAQ. V was trimmed by 5 bases and J by 3 bases, leaving 13 bases between them. Complete variable domain (other parts from reference TRBV7-6 and TRBJ2-5): GAGVSQSPRYKVTKRGQDVALRCDPISGHVSLYWYRQALGQGPEFLTYFNYEAQQDKSGLPNDRFSAERPEGSISTLTIQRTEQRDSAMYRCASSTWTTKETQYFGPGTRLLVL.